This T cell receptor (beta chain) is drawn from a study of T cell repertoires in cytomegalovirus infection. Study summary: Epitope selection comprised recently identified HLA-C-restricted CMV epitopes and well-studied HLA-B-restricted CMV epitopes. From public TCR beta signatures came an indication of both CMV infection and matching HLA type.

As concerns this clonotype: Its antigen is unidentified.

TCRdb independently ran MiXCR on the reads; one entry per CDR3 protein. In the table there are 100,000 to 120,000 distinct CDR3 sequences, under 35% of which are singletons. Study-wide points: Adding up the frequency of public TCR beta families identified people who carried CMV plus the relevant HLA. HLA-C-restricted, CMV-specific TCR beta clonotypes were dominant ex vivo.

The CDR3 extends over 14 amino acids. V lost 8 bases to trimming and J lost 4 bases; unmatched junction nucleotides: 8. Germline V gene sequence: CDR1 MNHNS, CDR2 SASEGT. The chain employs TRBV6-1 and TRBJ1-1, with 9 bases that match TRBD1. This TCR derives from a human donor in good health (CMV status not recorded). Some clones in this sample may be carry-over from other donors' samples. Source: CD8+ T cells from cultured PBMCs, taken from culture after CMV antigen stimulation. As DNA, the CDR3 is TGTGCCAGCTTGGGTACAGGGGGCGGCACTGAAGCTTTCTTT. Translated, it gives CASLGTGGGTEAFF.